The source of this T cell receptor (beta chain) is a study of shared clonotypes between healthy human individuals. Sorted subsets were amplified in replicate PCRs using approximately 0.2 ug DNA, 30,000 to 35,000 T cell genomes. Profiling relied on immunoSEQ multiplex PCR, and the TCRdb table lists in-frame clones only, not all of them. This table holds approximately 1.5 million clones, 98% to 99% found once. As regards this clone: Antigen specificity is unknown.

Overall study results and limits: Among the subsets, naive ones generally showed larger estimated richness than memory ones. The sampled material consisted only of blood, and tissue repertoires are likely to differ.

The sample comprised naive CD4+ T cells sorted from blood. Subset of the sample: CD45RA+ positively selected. This TCR was recovered from a man younger than 45 in good health.

CDR3 amino acids: CASSKEGLRVLFF. The CDR3 coding sequence is TGTGCCAGCAGCAAAGAGGGGTTACGGGTTCTGTTTTTT. J is TRBJ2-2 and V is TRBV5-6; perhaps D is TRBD1 or TRBD2 (5 bases each). Germline CDR1 and CDR2: SGHDT and YYEEEE. V was shortened by 4 bases and J by 14 bases, with 18 bases between the two germline ends. The CDR3 extends over 13 amino acids.